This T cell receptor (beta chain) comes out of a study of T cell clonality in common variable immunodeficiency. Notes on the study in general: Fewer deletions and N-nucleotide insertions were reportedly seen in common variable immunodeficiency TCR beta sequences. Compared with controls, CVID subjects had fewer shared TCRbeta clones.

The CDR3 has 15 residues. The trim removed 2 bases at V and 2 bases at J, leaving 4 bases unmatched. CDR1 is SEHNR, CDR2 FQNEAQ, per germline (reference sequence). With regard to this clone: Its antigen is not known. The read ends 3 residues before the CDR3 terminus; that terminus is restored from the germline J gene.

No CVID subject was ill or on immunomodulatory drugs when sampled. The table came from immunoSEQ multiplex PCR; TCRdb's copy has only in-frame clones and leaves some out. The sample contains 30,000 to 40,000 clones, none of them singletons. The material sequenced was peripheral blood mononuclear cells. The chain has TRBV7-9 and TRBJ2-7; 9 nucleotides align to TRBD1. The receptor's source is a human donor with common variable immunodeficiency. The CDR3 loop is CASSLKGQGTYEQYF. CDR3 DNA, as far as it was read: TGTGCCAGCAGCTTAAAGGGACAGGGAACCTACGAG.